A single sample gave rise to the 23 T cell receptor beta chains below, sequenced in a study of graft-versus-host responses after intestinal transplantation. These receptors have no known antigen. The protocol was immunoSEQ multiplex PCR, while the TCRdb copy is restricted to in-frame clones and leaves out a portion. The sample yields just under 85,000 clones, 85% to 95% seen once. The starting material was unstimulated CD8+ T cells sorted from spleen or lymph node cells, obtained before transplant. These receptors were collected from a human donor who was the organ donor for an intestinal transplant.

The chain combines TRBV5-4 with TRBJ2-2, with D tentatively TRBD1 or TRBD2 (5 bases each). V lost 5 bases and J 5 bases, leaving 7 bases between the germline ends. The CDR3 is 12 residues long. Germline CDR1 reads SGHNT; CDR2 reads YYREEE (reference sequence). CDR3 amino acids: CASSGTTGELFF. For the CDR3, the DNA is TGTGCCAGCAGTGGGACGACCGGGGAGCTGTTTTTT.

This sequence joins TRBV2 and TRBJ1-1; D uncertain. V was pared by 5 bases and J by 4 bases, with 17 bases between. Per the germline V gene, CDR1 is SNHLY and CDR2 is FYNNEI. The CDR3 contains 15 residues. CDR3 nucleotide sequence: TGTGCCAGCAGTAGATTACCGTATCACAGCACTGAAGCTTTCTTT. As protein: CASSRLPYHSTEAFF.

The chain links TRBV29-1 to TRBJ2-7; 7 bases are a match to TRBD1. V shed 2 bases and J 1 base; nucleotides not matched to a gene: 8. The CDR3 is 15 residues long. CDR1 SQVTM and CDR2 ANQGSEA come from the germline V gene. The DNA of the CDR3 is TGCAGCGTTGAAATTTGGCAGGGGGTATCCTACGAGCAGTACTTC. Its translation is CSVEIWQGVSYEQYF.

The CDR3 DNA sequence: TGTGCCAGTAGTACTGGCGGGGAGTATGAGCAGTTCTTC. It encodes CASSTGGEYEQFF. The chain combines TRBV19 with TRBJ2-1; a weak D match, TRBD2 (6 bases). Germline CDR1 and CDR2: LNHDA and SQIVND (reference sequence). This CDR3 region has 13 residues. The V and J ends lost 4 bases and 8 bases respectively, with 12 bases between them. Supplemented by reference TRBV19 and TRBJ2-1, the full variable domain reads DGGITQSPKYLFRKEGQNVTLSCEQNLNHDAMYWYRQDPGQGLRLIYYSQIVNDFQKGDIAEGYSVSREKKESFPLTVTSAQKNPTAFYLCASSTGGEYEQFFGPGTRLTVL.

V usage is TRBV29-1 and J usage is TRBJ1-2; D is undetermined. Germline assignment: CDR1 SQVTM and CDR2 ANQGSEA. The CDR3 has 13 amino acids. The V and J ends lost 3 bases and 3 bases respectively, with 11 bases between them. The CDR3 region is CSVDGSEDYGYTF. The CDR3 nucleotides read TGCAGCGTTGATGGCAGCGAGGACTATGGCTACACCTTC. The full variable domain, rest sourced from reference TRBV29-1 and TRBJ1-2, is SAVISQKPSRDICQRGTSLTIQCQVDSQVTMMFWYRQQPGQSLTLIATANQGSEATYESGFVIDKFPISRPNLTFSTLTVSNMSPEDSSIYLCSVDGSEDYGYTFGSGTRLTVV.

The V and J genes are TRBV11-2 and TRBJ2-7, with unresolved D. The CDR3 covers 11 residues. V gave up 0 bases and J gave up 6 bases, with 3 bases separating them. From germline, CDR1 is SGHAT and CDR2 FQNNGV. CDR3 coding DNA: TGTGCCAGCAGCTTAGACCCCGAGCAGTACTTC. Its protein product is CASSLDPEQYF. Based on the CDR3 plus reference TRBV11-2 and TRBJ2-7, the full variable domain is EAGVAQSPRYKIIEKRQSVAFWCNPISGHATLYWYQQILGQGPKLLIQFQNNGVVDDSQLPKDRFSAERLKGVDSTLKIQPAKLEDSAVYLCASSLDPEQYFGPGTRLTVT.

This clone appeared a few times. The chain combines TRBV7-4 with TRBJ2-7; weak D call: TRBD2 (6 bases). The length of the CDR3 is 15 residues. The germline V gene encodes CDR1 SGHVT and CDR2 SQSDAQ. Trimming removed 1 base at V and 2 bases at J, with 12 bases between. CDR3 sequence: CASSLVTRYPYEQYF. CDR3 coding DNA: TGTGCCAGCAGCTTAGTGACTAGGTACCCCTACGAGCAGTACTTC.

The V gene is TRBV5-4, the J gene TRBJ2-1; D gene unclear. Germline loops: CDR1 SGHNT, CDR2 YYREEE (reference sequence). The CDR3 runs to 12 residues. The V and J ends lost 4 bases and 9 bases respectively, with 11 bases between them. The CDR3: CASSVSIAEQFF. CDR3 sequence (DNA): TGTGCCAGCAGCGTAAGTATCGCTGAGCAGTTCTTC.

The chain links TRBV11-1 to TRBJ1-1; D remains unclear. Germline CDR1 and CDR2: SGHAT and FQDESV (reference sequence). The CDR3 is made up of 13 amino acids. V was trimmed by 5 bases and J by 7 bases, leaving 14 bases between them. CDR3 sequence: CASSPSGSYEAFF. As DNA, the CDR3 is TGTGCCAGCAGCCCCTCGGGCTCATATGAAGCTTTCTTT.

This chain uses TRBV10-1 with TRBJ2-5; no firm D call. CDR3 length: 10 amino acids. V gave up 9 bases and J gave up 4 bases, with 6 bases separating them. Per germline, CDR1 WNHNN and CDR2 SYGVQD (reference sequence). For the CDR3, the DNA is TGCGCCAGAGGGCCAGAGACCCAGTACTTC. Amino acids: CARGPETQYF.

CDR3 bases: TGTGCCAGCAGCCCTTGGACAGGGGGCTACAATGAGCAGTTCTTC. This codes for CASSPWTGGYNEQFF. The genes are TRBV11-3 and TRBJ2-1; 10 bases fit TRBD1. The V gene end was trimmed by 5 bases and the J gene end by 3 bases; junction bases not matched to a gene: 4. Germline-derived CDR1 and CDR2 are SGHNT and YENEEA. This CDR3 region has 15 residues.

The rearrangement links TRBV4-1 to TRBJ2-1, with D perhaps TRBD2 (6 bases). V dropped 4 bases and J dropped 6 bases, with 22 bases sitting between them. Germline V gene lookup returns CDR1 MGHRA and CDR2 YSYEKL. CDR3 length equals 17 residues. CDR3 coding DNA: TGCGCCAGCAGCCGAATGAGAATCCGGGAGTCTCTCAATGAGCAGTTCTTC. Its protein is CASSRMRIRESLNEQFF.

This rearrangement joins TRBV7-9 to TRBJ2-5; weak D call: TRBD1 (5 bases). The end of the DNA is better explained by TRBJ2-7, so the J call may be wrong. CDR3 length: 13 residues. Looked up from germline, CDR1 is SEHNR and CDR2 is FQNEAQ (reference sequence). CDR3: CASSLGQLYEQYF. The CDR3 bases are TGTGCCAGCAGCTTAGGACAGCTCTACGAGCAGTACTTC.

The chain links TRBV6-1 to TRBJ2-7; TRBD1 aligns across 9 bases. The length of the CDR3 is 14 residues. V shed 4 bases and J 4 bases; nucleotides not matched to a gene: 5. Looked up from germline, CDR1 is MNHNS and CDR2 is SASEGT. CDR3 protein: CASSVRDREYEQYF. The CDR3, as DNA: TGTGCCAGCAGTGTCCGGGACAGGGAGTACGAGCAGTACTTC.

CDR3 bases: TGTGCCAGCAGCGTATACGGGGCGGGCCCCTACGAGCAGTACTTC. It yields the protein CASSVYGAGPYEQYF. This chain links TRBV9 with TRBJ2-7; D might be TRBD1 or TRBD2, each matching 5 bases. Trimming shortened V by 1 base and J by 2 bases, and 13 bases separated the two germline ends. The CDR3 has 15 residues. In germline, CDR1 is SGDLS, CDR2 YYNGEE.

The chain couples TRBV11-2 to TRBJ2-7; no reliable D call. V was cut by 1 base and J by 3 bases, with 7 bases left in between. The CDR3 loop spans 13 amino acids. Looked up from germline, CDR1 is SGHAT and CDR2 is FQNNGV. CDR3 sequence reads: CASSLAPGYEQYF. CDR3 bases: TGTGCCAGCAGCTTAGCGCCAGGCTACGAGCAGTACTTC.

The V and J genes are TRBV7-2 and TRBJ1-2, with TRBD1 as a possible D gene (6 bases). The V gene's germline CDR1 is SGHTA and CDR2 FQGNSA. This CDR3 comprises 12 residues. V was shortened by 3 bases and J by 7 bases, with 9 bases between the two germline ends. The CDR3 nucleotides are TGTGCCAGCAGCTTGGGGGGCACTGGCTACACCTTC. Translated, it gives CASSLGGTGYTF.

V is TRBV7-6 and J is TRBJ2-3; tentative D call: TRBD1 (6 bases). Germline V gene lookup returns CDR1 SGHVS and CDR2 FNYEAQ. This CDR3 has 14 amino acids. Trimming removed 1 base from V and 5 bases from J, with 10 bases in between. CDR3 coding DNA: TGTGCCAGCAGCTTAGAGAGGGGGAGAGATACGCAGTATTTT. Its protein is CASSLERGRDTQYF.

As DNA, the CDR3 is TGTGCCAGTAGTCCCAGGGGAAGGTTCAAGGAGCCCCAGCATTTT. Its translation: CASSPRGRFKEPQHF. The chain recombines TRBV19 with TRBJ1-5, with D maybe TRBD1 (6 bases). Trimming pared 5 bases from V and 8 bases from J, leaving 19 bases between. Germline V gives CDR1 LNHDA, CDR2 SQIVND (reference sequence). The CDR3 runs to 15 residues.

The rearrangement links TRBV4-1 to TRBJ2-7; D is undetermined. Trimming left V 0 bases short and J 0 bases short, with 9 bases between. Germline assignment: CDR1 MGHRA and CDR2 YSYEKL. The CDR3 has 15 residues. The CDR3 here is CASSQDRRNSYEQYF. The CDR3 DNA follows: TGCGCCAGCAGCCAAGATCGCAGGAACTCCTACGAGCAGTACTTC.

This chain connects TRBV9 to TRBJ2-1, with 14 bases matching TRBD2. V lost 4 bases and J lost 7; bases outside the gene matches: 4. CDR1 and CDR2 (germline): SGDLS, YYNGEE. CDR3 size: 15 residues. Here the CDR3 DNA reads TGTGCCAGCAGCCCGACTAGCGGGAGGGGGAATGAGCAGTTCTTC. Translated, it gives CASSPTSGRGNEQFF. Supplemented by reference TRBV9 and TRBJ2-1, the full variable domain reads DSGVTQTPKHLITATGQRVTLRCSPRSGDLSVYWYQQSLDQGLQFLIQYYNGEERAKGNILERFSAQQFPDLHSELNLSSLELGDSALYFCASSPTSGRGNEQFFGPGTRLTVL.

The chain employs TRBV27 and TRBJ1-1; 8 bases align to TRBD1. Germline V gene lookup returns CDR1 MNHEY and CDR2 SMNVEV (reference sequence). The J segment lost 5 bases and the V segment lost 2 bases, leaving 10 bases of the junction unmatched. This CDR3 comprises 16 residues. The DNA of the CDR3 is TGTGCCAGCAGTTTAAGTTCCCCACAGGGGGGGACTGAAGCTTTCTTT. It codes for CASSLSSPQGGTEAFF.

This clone was recorded once. The chain links TRBV2 to TRBJ2-5, with D perhaps matching TRBD1 (6 bases). The last part of the DNA fits TRBJ2-7 better; the J call may be wrong. CDR1 SNHLY and CDR2 FYNNEI come from the germline V gene. CDR3 length equals 16 residues. The CDR3 sequence is CASSATTTGNAYEQYF. The CDR3 DNA sequence: TGTGCCAGCAGCGCAACTACTACAGGGAACGCCTACGAGCAGTACTTC.